This T cell receptor (beta chain) was sequenced for a study of cytotoxic CD8 clonotypes in ibrutinib-treated CLL. The overall study: Among the patients, around ten presented as relapsed/refractory and 15 as treatment-naive; around 17 showed unmutated IGHV. Whole-study results and caveats: Having risen at ibrutinib response, clonality had fallen back toward baseline by progression.

Notes on this clone: Its antigen is not known.

CDR3 length: 15 residues. Germline V gene data show CDR1 as PRHDT and CDR2 as FYEKMQ (reference sequence). With V trimmed by 3 bases and J by 4 bases, 8 bases remained unmatched. Sequencing was designed to attain a depth spanning 1 in 200,000 to 1 in 1 million T cells. This table comes from immunoSEQ multiplex PCR, and its TCRdb copy is limited to in-frame clones, with some not included. The data contain around 91,000 clones, around 84% of them singletons. This clonotype was sampled from a human donor with chronic lymphocytic leukemia. Sample: PBMCs, taken before ibrutinib treatment. This chain links TRBV13 with TRBJ2-7, with 8 bases that match TRBD2. CDR3 loop: CASSFAGRALYEQYF. As DNA, the CDR3 is TGTGCCAGCAGCTTCGCCGGGAGGGCCCTATACGAGCAGTACTTC.